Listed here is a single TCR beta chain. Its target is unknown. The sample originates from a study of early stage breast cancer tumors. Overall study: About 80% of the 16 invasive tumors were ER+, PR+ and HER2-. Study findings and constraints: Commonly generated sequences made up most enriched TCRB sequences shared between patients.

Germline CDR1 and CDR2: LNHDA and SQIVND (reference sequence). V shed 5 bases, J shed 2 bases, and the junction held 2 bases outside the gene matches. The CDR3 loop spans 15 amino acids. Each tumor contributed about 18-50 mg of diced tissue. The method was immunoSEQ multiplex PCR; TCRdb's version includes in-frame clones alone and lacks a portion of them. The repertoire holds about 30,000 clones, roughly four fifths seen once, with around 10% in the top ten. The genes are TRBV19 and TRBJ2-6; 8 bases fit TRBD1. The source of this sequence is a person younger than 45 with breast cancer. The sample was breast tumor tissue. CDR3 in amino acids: CASSSGGTGANVLTF. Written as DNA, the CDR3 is TGTGCCAGTAGTTCAGGGGGCACTGGGGCCAACGTCCTGACTTTC.